This TCR beta chain was found in a study of cytomegalovirus exposure and HLA in healthy donors. Study observations and caveats: Reportedly, a later analysis found an Asian-associated ancestry cluster had fewer N-insertions than the approximately 670-donor mean. TCR beta V- and J-gene trimming was later associated with a missense DCLRE1C variant.

PCR used 60 Vbeta primers and 13 Jbeta primers. Some clones are missing from TCRdb's copy, which holds only in-frame ones; the method was immunoSEQ multiplex PCR. This sample has 180,000 or so clones, with approximately 85% found just once. Germline V gene lookup returns CDR1 MNHGY and CDR2 SVAAGI. Trimming pared 6 bases from V and 1 base from J, leaving 13 bases between. There are 15 residues in the CDR3. Of note for this clone: The antigen remains undetermined.

Input material: PBMCs. The TCR was taken from a man between 18 and 29 years old in good health and CMV-seropositive. This rearrangement joins TRBV6-9 to TRBJ1-5; D gene ambiguous. For the CDR3, the DNA is TGTGCCAGCAGCCACTCCACAGTGAGCAATCAGCCCCAGCATTTT. Its protein product is CASSHSTVSNQPQHF.